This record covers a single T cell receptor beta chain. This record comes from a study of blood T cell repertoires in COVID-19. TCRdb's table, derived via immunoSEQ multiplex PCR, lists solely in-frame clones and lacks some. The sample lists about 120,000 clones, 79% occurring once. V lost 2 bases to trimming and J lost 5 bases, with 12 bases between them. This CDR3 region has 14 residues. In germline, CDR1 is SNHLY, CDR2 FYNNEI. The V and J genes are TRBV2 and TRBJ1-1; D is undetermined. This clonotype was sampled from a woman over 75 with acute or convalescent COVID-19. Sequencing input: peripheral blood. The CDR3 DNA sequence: TGTGCCAGCAGTGAAAGCGGAGTAGGGACTGAAGCTTTCTTT. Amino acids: CASSESGVGTEAFF.